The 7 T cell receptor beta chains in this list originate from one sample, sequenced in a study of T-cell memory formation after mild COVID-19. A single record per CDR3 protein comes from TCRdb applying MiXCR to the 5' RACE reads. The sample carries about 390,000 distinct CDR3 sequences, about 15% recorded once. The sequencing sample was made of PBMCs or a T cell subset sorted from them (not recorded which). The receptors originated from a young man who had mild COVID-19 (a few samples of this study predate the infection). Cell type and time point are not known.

The chain's CDR3 is CASRRGAGGGDTQYF. CDR3 nucleotides: TGCGCCAGCAGAAGGGGGGCGGGAGGAGGAGATACGCAGTATTTT. V is TRBV4-1 and J is TRBJ2-3, with TRBD2 identical over 8 bases. The CDR3 is made up of 15 amino acids. Germline lookup yields CDR1 MGHRA and CDR2 YSYEKL. Trimming removed 6 bases from V and 5 bases from J; junction bases left unmatched: 10.

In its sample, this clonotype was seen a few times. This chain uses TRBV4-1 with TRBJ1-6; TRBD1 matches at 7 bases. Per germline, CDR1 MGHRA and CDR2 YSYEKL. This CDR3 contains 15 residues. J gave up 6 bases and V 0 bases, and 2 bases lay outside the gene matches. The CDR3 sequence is CASSQEGTANSPLHF. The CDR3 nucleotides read TGCGCCAGCAGCCAAGAGGGGACAGCTAATTCACCCCTCCACTTT.

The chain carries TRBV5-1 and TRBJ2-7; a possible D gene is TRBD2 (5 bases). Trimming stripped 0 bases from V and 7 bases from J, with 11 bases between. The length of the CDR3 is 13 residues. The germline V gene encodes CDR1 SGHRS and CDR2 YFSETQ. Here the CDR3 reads CASSLEGPGEQYF. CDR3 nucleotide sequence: TGCGCCAGCAGCTTGGAGGGTCCGGGGGAGCAGTACTTC.

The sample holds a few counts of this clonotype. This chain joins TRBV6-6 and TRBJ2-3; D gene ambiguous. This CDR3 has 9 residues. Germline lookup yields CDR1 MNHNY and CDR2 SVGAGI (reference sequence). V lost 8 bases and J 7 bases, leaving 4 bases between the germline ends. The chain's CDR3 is CASGNTQYF. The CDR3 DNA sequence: TGTGCCAGCGGGAATACGCAGTATTTT.

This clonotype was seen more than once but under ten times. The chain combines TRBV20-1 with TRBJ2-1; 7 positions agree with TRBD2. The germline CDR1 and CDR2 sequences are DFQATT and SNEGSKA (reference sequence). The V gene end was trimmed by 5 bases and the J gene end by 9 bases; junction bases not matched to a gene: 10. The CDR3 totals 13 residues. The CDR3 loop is CSAPQMTSSEQFF. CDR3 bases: TGCAGTGCTCCGCAAATGACTAGCAGTGAGCAGTTCTTC.

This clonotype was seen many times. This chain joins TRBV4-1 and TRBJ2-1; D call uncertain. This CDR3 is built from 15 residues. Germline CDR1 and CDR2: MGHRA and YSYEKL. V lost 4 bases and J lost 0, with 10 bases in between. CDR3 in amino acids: CASSLIGSSYNEQFF. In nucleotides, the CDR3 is TGCGCCAGCAGCCTGATTGGAAGCTCCTACAATGAGCAGTTCTTC.

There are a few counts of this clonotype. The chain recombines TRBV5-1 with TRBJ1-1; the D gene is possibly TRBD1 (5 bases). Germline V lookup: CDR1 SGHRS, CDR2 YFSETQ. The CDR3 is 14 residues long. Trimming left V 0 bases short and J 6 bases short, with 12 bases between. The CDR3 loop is CASSLEAGVAEAFF. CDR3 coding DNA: TGCGCCAGCAGCTTGGAGGCGGGGGTTGCTGAAGCTTTCTTT.